Listed here are 13 T cell receptor beta chains from one sample, sequenced in a study of control samples from healthy donors and cancer patients. The assay was immunoSEQ multiplex PCR, and TCRdb's table has in-frame clones only and misses some. This table holds tens of thousands of clones, roughly 95% found once. The material sequenced was blood. Receptor source: a man aged 30 to 45 in good health.

This chain links TRBV27 with TRBJ2-2, with 7 bases matching TRBD1. V lost 7 bases and J lost 7; bases outside the gene matches: 15. The CDR3 contains 16 residues. CDR1 is MNHEY, CDR2 SMNVEV, per germline (reference sequence). CDR3 nucleotides: TGTGCCAGCACCGCAAGGACAGGAAAATATGGCGGGGAGCTGTTTTTT. As protein: CASTARTGKYGGELFF.

The chain joins TRBV24-1 to TRBJ2-7, with 9 nucleotides matching TRBD2. The CDR3 runs to 14 residues. The V segment lost 5 bases and the J segment 2 bases; nucleotides outside the gene matches: 3. CDR1 is KGHDR and CDR2 is SFDVKD in the germline V gene. DNA of the CDR3: TGTGCCACCAGTGGTAGCGGGAGTACCTACGAGCAGTACTTC. Residues: CATSGSGSTYEQYF.

V is TRBV2 and J is TRBJ2-3; D remains ambiguous. V lost 4 bases and J lost 1, with 12 bases in between. CDR1 SNHLY and CDR2 FYNNEI come from the germline V gene. CDR3 length: 15 residues. The CDR3 loop reads CASSGDILGTDTQYF. The CDR3, as DNA: TGTGCCAGCAGTGGCGACATCCTGGGCACAGATACGCAGTATTTT.

The chain links TRBV11-2 to TRBJ2-7; TRBD2 aligns across 10 bases. Per germline, CDR1 SGHAT and CDR2 FQNNGV. Germline trimming cut 6 bases from V and 7 bases from J; bases unmatched to any gene: 6. CDR3 size: 13 residues. For the CDR3, the DNA is TGTGCCAGCAGAAATAGCGGGGGGACGGAGCAGTACTTC. This translates into CASRNSGGTEQYF.

The gene calls are TRBV6-4 and TRBJ2-7, with 7 bases matching TRBD2. The CDR3 is 13 residues long. J gave up 3 bases and V 6 bases, and 5 bases lay outside the gene matches. CDR1 and CDR2 from the germline V gene are MRHNA and SNTAGT. The CDR3 loop is CASSVGLNYEQYF. In DNA form, the CDR3 reads TGTGCCAGCAGCGTGGGACTAAACTACGAGCAGTACTTC.

The rearrangement links TRBV6-2 or TRBV6-3 to TRBJ2-7; 11 nucleotides agree with TRBD2. Germline CDR1 MNHEY, CDR2 SVGEGT. The V gene end was trimmed by 5 bases and the J gene end by 12 bases; junction bases not matched to a gene: 21. The CDR3 is 17 residues long. CDR3 DNA sequence: TGTGCCAGCAGTCCCATCCTCGGGACTAGCGGAACCGTGGGTCTGTACTTC. Protein: CASSPILGTSGTVGLYF.

The J gene is TRBJ1-2, the V gene TRBV28; a possible D gene is TRBD1 (5 bases). Trimming stripped 8 bases from V and 4 bases from J, with 14 bases between. Looked up from germline, CDR1 is MDHEN and CDR2 is SYDVKM. The CDR3 is 13 residues long. CDR3 protein: CASFSRGLYGYTF. Written as DNA, the CDR3 is TGTGCCAGCTTCTCCCGGGGCCTCTATGGCTACACCTTC.

This clone was seen only once. V usage is TRBV6-5 and J usage is TRBJ2-5; 9 bases line up with TRBD1. The CDR3 runs to 13 residues. The germline V gene has CDR1 MNHEY and CDR2 SVGAGI. J lost 5 bases, V lost 5 bases, and 3 bases had no gene match. The CDR3 sequence is CASSTGGWETQYF. CDR3 coding DNA: TGTGCCAGCAGTACAGGGGGCTGGGAGACCCAGTACTTC.

The chain is built from TRBV27 and TRBJ1-6; D might be TRBD1 (5 bases). V lost 2 bases, J lost 10 bases, and 15 bases lay in between. Germline CDR1 and CDR2: MNHEY and SMNVEV (reference sequence). CDR3 size: 15 residues. CDR3 sequence (DNA): TGTGCCAGCAGTTTAGGGCAGGGAATGGGATCACCCCTCCACTTT. Translated, it gives CASSLGQGMGSPLHF.

This rearrangement joins TRBV4-1 to TRBJ2-1; D is possibly TRBD2 (5 bases). From germline, CDR1 is MGHRA and CDR2 YSYEKL. The CDR3 spans 17 residues. Trimming took 1 base from V and 7 from J, leaving 20 bases between them. Here the CDR3 DNA reads TGCGCCAGCAGCCAAGCTCGCGCGGGCGTTAGGCTGAATGAGCAGTTCTTC. It yields the protein CASSQARAGVRLNEQFF.

V usage is TRBV28 and J usage is TRBJ1-6; D is unresolved. From germline, CDR1 is MDHEN and CDR2 SYDVKM. Trimming removed 6 bases at V and 6 bases at J, with 9 bases between. CDR3 length equals 13 residues. In nucleotides, the CDR3 is TGTGCCAGCAGCCGGGGTGGTAATTCACCCCTCCACTTT. The encoded protein is CASSRGGNSPLHF.

This sequence joins TRBV7-9 and TRBJ2-7; D remains ambiguous. CDR1 SEHNR and CDR2 FQNEAQ come from the germline V gene (reference sequence). The CDR3 has 12 residues. Trimming cost V 5 bases and J 1 base, with 6 bases left between them. The CDR3 region is CASSLTSYEQYF. The CDR3 DNA is TGTGCCAGCAGCCTCACTTCCTACGAGCAGTACTTC.

The chain carries TRBV21-1 and TRBJ2-1; TRBD2, the table's D call, was not compared with the DNA. TRBV21-1 is designated a pseudogene. CDR3 length equals 18 residues. CDR3 DNA sequence: TGTGCCAGCAGCAAAGCGATACCGACTAGCGGGAGGTTCGATGAGCAGTTCTTC. Translating gives CASSKAIPTSGRFDEQFF.